This TCR beta chain was observed in a study of OX40 agonist ivuxolimab in advanced cancers. The wider study: Three patients, one with hepatocellular carcinoma and two with cutaneous melanoma, responded partially. General study results and limits: Mean expanded clone counts were higher in CD8+ than CD4+ T cells.

This CDR3 is built from 14 residues. V was clipped by 0 bases and J by 5 bases; unmatched bases: 2. Germline V CDR1 and CDR2: LGHNA, YSLEER. Assay used: immunoSEQ multiplex PCR; TCRdb lists only in-frame clones, some missing. The sample yields 65,000 to 95,000 clones, about 80% seen once. Concerning this clone itself: Its antigen is as yet unknown.

The TCR comes from an adult with an advanced solid tumor such as melanoma, head and neck, liver or kidney cancer. The sample consisted of CD4+ or CD8+ T cells sorted from blood, taken in a trial of the OX40 agonist ivuxolimab. The J gene is TRBJ1-2, the V gene TRBV4-3; TRBD1 aligns across 8 bases. In nucleotides, the CDR3 is TGCGCCAGCAGCCAAGACAGGGGGCAATATGGCTACACCTTC. Encoded protein: CASSQDRGQYGYTF.